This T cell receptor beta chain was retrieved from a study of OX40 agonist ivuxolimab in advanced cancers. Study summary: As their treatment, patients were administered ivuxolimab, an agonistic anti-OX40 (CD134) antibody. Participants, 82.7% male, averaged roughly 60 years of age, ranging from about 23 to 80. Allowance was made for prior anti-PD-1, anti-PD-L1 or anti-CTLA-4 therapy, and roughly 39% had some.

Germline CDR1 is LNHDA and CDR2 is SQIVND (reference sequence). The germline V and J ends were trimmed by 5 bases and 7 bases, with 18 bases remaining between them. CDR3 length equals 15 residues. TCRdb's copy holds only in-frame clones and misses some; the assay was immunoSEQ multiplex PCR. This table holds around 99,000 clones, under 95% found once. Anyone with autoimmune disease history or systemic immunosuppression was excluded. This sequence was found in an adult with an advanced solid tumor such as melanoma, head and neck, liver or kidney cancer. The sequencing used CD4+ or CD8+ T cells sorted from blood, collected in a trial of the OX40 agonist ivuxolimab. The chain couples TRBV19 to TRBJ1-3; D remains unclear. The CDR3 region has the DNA TGTGCCAGTAGTCCCCTTGTCGGCGCTCGGAACACCATATATTTT. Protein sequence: CASSPLVGARNTIYF.